The entry below gives a single T cell receptor (beta chain) sequence along with its context. The antigen remains undetermined. The data were obtained in a study of T cells in Graves' hyperthyroidism and ophthalmopathy. Template material for amplifying TCR beta CDR3 regions consisted of RNA transcripts. Initially, a first-round RT-PCR of the TCR CDR3 employed the HTBI primer set. Each CDR3 protein gets one entry after TCRdb re-called the multiplex PCR reads with MiXCR. The sample holds 600,000 to 900,000 distinct CDR3 sequences; about a sixth are singletons and the top ten take under 10%. Diagnoses were made from clinical symptoms, serum measures (thyroxine and TRAb), thyroid ultrasound and orbital computed tomography. Overall study findings and caveats: Ophthalmopathy, which appeared later, was predicted by the model a median approximately 6 months before onset.

The sequence was collected from a man aged 18 to 35 with Graves' hyperthyroidism. Sequencing was carried out using blood.

The CDR3 loop reads CASSLVPGLPRADTF. The DNA of the CDR3 is TGTGCCAGCAGCTTGGTACCGGGACTACCGAGGGCGGACACCTTC. V and J are TRBV5-6 and TRBJ1-2; the D gene is possibly TRBD1 (5 bases). Germline-derived CDR1 and CDR2 are SGHDT and YYEEEE. Trimming stripped 0 bases from V and 12 bases from J, with 21 bases between. The CDR3 contains 15 residues.